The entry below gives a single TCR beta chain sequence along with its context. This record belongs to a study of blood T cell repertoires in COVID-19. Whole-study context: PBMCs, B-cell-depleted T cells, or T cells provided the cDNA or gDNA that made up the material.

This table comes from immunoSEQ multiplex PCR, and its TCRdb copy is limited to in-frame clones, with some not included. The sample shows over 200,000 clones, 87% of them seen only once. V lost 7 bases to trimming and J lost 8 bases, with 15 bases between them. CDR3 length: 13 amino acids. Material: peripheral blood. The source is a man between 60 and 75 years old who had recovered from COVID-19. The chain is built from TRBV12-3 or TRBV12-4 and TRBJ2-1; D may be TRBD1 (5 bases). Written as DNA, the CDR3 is TGTGCCAGCAATTTCAGGGAATTCGATGAGCAGTTCTTC. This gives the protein CASNFREFDEQFF.